This is a list of T cell receptor beta chains from one sample in a study of shared clonotypes between healthy human individuals. Measured with immunoSEQ multiplex PCR; TCRdb has only the in-frame clones, and not every one. Of over 2,000,000 clones in the sample, approximately 92% are singletons; the top ten hold more than 1.5%. The sequenced sample was naive CD8+ T cells from PBMCs. The receptors were gathered from a man aged 18 to 29 in good health. Some clones in this sample may be carry-over from other donors' samples. The CDR3 runs from the conserved cysteine through the conserved F or W. The order of the fields is J gene, clone size, V gene, D gene, CDR3 DNA, CDR3 protein. The D gene is left open where the match is weak. Clone sizes are given selectively: once, few, many, or a class where the clone is expanded.

>TRBJ2-7|-|TRBV7-9|-
TGTGCCAGCAGCGACCTCAAAAACGGGCCTACCTACGAGCAGTACTTC
CASSDLKNGPTYEQYF
>TRBJ2-5|-|TRBV4-3|-
TGCGCCAGCAGCCAAGGAGGGGGAGGGGCCGAGACCCAGTACTTC
CASSQGGGGAETQYF
>TRBJ2-1|once|TRBV9|TRBD2
TGTGCCAGCAGCGGCAGCGGGGGCAATGAGCAGTTCTTC
CASSGSGGNEQFF
>TRBJ2-7|-|TRBV20-1|-
TGCAGTGCTAGAGTCGGGTACGAGCAGTACTTC
CSARVGYEQYF
>TRBJ1-5|-|TRBV28|-
TGTGCCAGCAGTTTTCAGCAGGGAGGTCAGCCCCAGCATTTT
CASSFQQGGQPQHF
>TRBJ2-3|-|TRBV27|TRBD1
TGTGCCAGCAGTTACAGGGGTAATATAGATACGCAGTATTTT
CASSYRGNIDTQYF
>TRBJ1-1|-|TRBV18|-
TGTGCCAGCTCACCGACGAATCTAAACACTGAAGCTTTCTTT
CASSPTNLNTEAFF
>TRBJ2-7|-|TRBV27|-
TGTGCCAGCGCAGTGAGGGGCTCCTACGAGCAGTACTTC
CASAVRGSYEQYF
>TRBJ2-1|-|TRBV28|TRBD2
TGTGCCAGCAGCCCGGGACTAGGGTTTAAGTCAGCTGAGCAGTTCTTC
CASSPGLGFKSAEQFF
>TRBJ1-5|few|TRBV25-1|-
TGTGCCAGCAGTGATTCACCTACGGGGGGCAATCAGCCCCAGCATTTT
CASSDSPTGGNQPQHF
>TRBJ1-2|-|TRBV15|-
TGTGCCACCAGCAGAGATCCGGCCGCCCTACGAAGCGGCTACACCTTC
CATSRDPAALRSGYTF
>TRBJ1-1|-|TRBV7-9|-
TGTGCCAGCAGCTCCAGGGTACCCACTGAAGCTTTCTTT
CASSSRVPTEAFF
>TRBJ1-1|-|TRBV14|TRBD1
TGTGCCAGCAGCCCTCGTCACAGGGGTAAAACTGAAGCTTTCTTT
CASSPRHRGKTEAFF
>TRBJ1-1|-|TRBV27|-
TGTGCCAGCAGTTTATCCGCGGGCCTGAACACTGAAGCTTTCTTT
CASSLSAGLNTEAFF
>TRBJ1-3|-|TRBV18|TRBD1
TGTGCCAGCTCACCCAGTCGAGGGACAGGGGAATCTGGAAACACCATATATTTT
CASSPSRGTGESGNTIYF
>TRBJ2-3|-|TRBV9|-
TGTGCCAGCAGCGTAAACGGGGATACGCAGTATTTT
CASSVNGDTQYF
>TRBJ1-3|-|TRBV9|-
TGTGCCAGCAGCGTAGACGGGGGGTCAGGAAACACCATATATTTT
CASSVDGGSGNTIYF
>TRBJ2-2|-|TRBV19|-
TGTGCCAGTAGTATAGAGACTCTATACACCGGGGAGCTGTTTTTT
CASSIETLYTGELFF
>TRBJ1-4|-|TRBV5-6|-
TGTGCCAGCAGCTCGGAAGAGGGCCGATATGAAAAACTGTTTTTT
CASSSEEGRYEKLFF
>TRBJ2-5|-|TRBV28|-
TGTGCCAGCAGTTCGGGCAGGGAGGTGTTGGAGACCCAGTACTTC
CASSSGREVLETQYF
>TRBJ2-1|-|TRBV9|-
TGTGCCAGCAGCGTAGAGGGCCACGAGCAGTTCTTC
CASSVEGHEQFF
>TRBJ2-7|-|TRBV6-5|TRBD2
TGTGCCAGCAGCCCCAGCGGGAGGGCCTACGAGCAGTACTTC
CASSPSGRAYEQYF
>TRBJ2-2|once|TRBV28|-
TGTGCCAGCAGTACAGGGATTATGGTTCGGACCGGGGAGCTGTTTTTT
CASSTGIMVRTGELFF
>TRBJ1-2|-|TRBV7-2|TRBD1
TGTGCCAGCAGCTTAGGTCGCCGCGTGGCAGGGGGCGAGTATGGCTACACCTTC
CASSLGRRVAGGEYGYTF
>TRBJ2-7|-|TRBV19|TRBD1
TGTGCCAGTAGTATAGTGTTTGGGGACAGGAATCCCTACGAGCAGTACTTC
CASSIVFGDRNPYEQYF
>TRBJ1-2|-|TRBV27|TRBD1
TGTGCCAGCTCGACAGGGGTCTTTAACTATGGCTACACCTTC
CASSTGVFNYGYTF
>TRBJ1-1|-|TRBV7-9|-
TGTGCCAGCAGCCCAGCCGCGAACACTGAAGCTTTCTTT
CASSPAANTEAFF